The present entry profiles one TCR beta chain with its context. Clones were read by immunoSEQ multiplex PCR, and TCRdb kept only the in-frame ones, dropping some. This table holds about 38,000 clones, approximately 93% found once. The sample originates from a study of T cell changes during pregnancy in multiple sclerosis. This CDR3 is 14 amino acids long. From germline, CDR1 is MNHEY and CDR2 SVGAGI. V trimming: 4 bases; J trimming: 7 bases; junction bases outside the gene matches: 2. This sequence joins TRBV6-5 and TRBJ1-4, with 11 bases lining up with TRBD1. The source was CD8+ T cells from peripheral blood mononuclear cells, collected in the third trimester of pregnancy. This receptor was identified in a female donor with multiple sclerosis, enrolled in a pregnancy study. The CDR3 here is CASSWTGGFEKLFF. The DNA of the CDR3 is TGTGCCAGCAGTTGGACAGGGGGCTTTGAAAAACTGTTTTTT.